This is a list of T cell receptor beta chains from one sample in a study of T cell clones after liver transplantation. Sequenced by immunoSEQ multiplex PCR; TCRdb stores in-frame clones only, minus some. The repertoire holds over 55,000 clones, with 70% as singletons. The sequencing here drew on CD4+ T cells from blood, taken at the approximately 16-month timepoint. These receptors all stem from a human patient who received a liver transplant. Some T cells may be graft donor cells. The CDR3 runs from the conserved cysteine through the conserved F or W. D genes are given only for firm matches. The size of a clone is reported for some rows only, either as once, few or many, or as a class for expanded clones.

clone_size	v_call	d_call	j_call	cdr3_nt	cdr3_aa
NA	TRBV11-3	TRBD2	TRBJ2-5	TGTGCCAGCAGCTTGGATAGCGGGAGGGAAGAGACCCAGTACTTC	CASSLDSGREETQYF
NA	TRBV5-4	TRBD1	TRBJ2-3	TGTGCCAGCAGTAAGCCGGGACAGGGAATTTTAGATACGCAGTATTTT	CASSKPGQGILDTQYF
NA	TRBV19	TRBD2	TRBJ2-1	TGTGCCAGTAGTATGCCTGGCGGGAGCCTGTCCTACAATGAGCAGTTCTTC	CASSMPGGSLSYNEQFF
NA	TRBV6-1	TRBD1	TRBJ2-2	TGTGCCAGCAGCAGCGGACAGGTCATTACCGGGGAGCTGTTTTTT	CASSSGQVITGELFF
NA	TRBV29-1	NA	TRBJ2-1	TGCAGCGCCCAAGGAGACTCCTACAATGAGCAGTTCTTC	CSAQGDSYNEQFF
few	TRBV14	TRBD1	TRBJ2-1	TGTGCCAGCGCCGGGACAGACAGGCATGAGCAGTTCTTC	CASAGTDRHEQFF
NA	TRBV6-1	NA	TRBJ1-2	TGTGCCAGCACCTATCCATCCATTACTGAGGGCTACACCTTC	CASTYPSITEGYTF
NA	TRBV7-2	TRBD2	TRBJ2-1	TGTGCCAGCAGCATGACTAGCGGGGCCTACAATGAGCAGTTCTTC	CASSMTSGAYNEQFF
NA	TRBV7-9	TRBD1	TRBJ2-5	TGTGCCAGCAGCCCACAGGGGGTCCAAGAGACCCAGTACTTC	CASSPQGVQETQYF
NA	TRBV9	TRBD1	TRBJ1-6	TGTGCCAGCAGCGGCGGGACAGGGGGCCATTCACCCCTCCACTTT	CASSGGTGGHSPLHF
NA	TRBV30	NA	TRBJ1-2	TGTGCCTGGAGTGTAAGTCCCAACTATGGCTACACCTTC	CAWSVSPNYGYTF
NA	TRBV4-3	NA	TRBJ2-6	TGCGCCAGCAGCCAAGCCCAGGGTGGCTCTGGGGCCAACGTCCTGACTTTC	CASSQAQGGSGANVLTF
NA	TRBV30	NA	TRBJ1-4	TGTGCCTGGAGTGAGGCAGCGATTAATGAAAAACTGTTTTTT	CAWSEAAINEKLFF
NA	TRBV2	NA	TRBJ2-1	TGTGCCAGCAGTGAAGAAACGGCTCGTTTAAGGAGCTCCTACAATGAGCAGTTCTTC	CASSEETARLRSSYNEQFF
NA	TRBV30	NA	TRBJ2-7	TGTGCCTGGAGTGTAAGAGGGTCCCCCTACGAGCAGTACTTC	CAWSVRGSPYEQYF
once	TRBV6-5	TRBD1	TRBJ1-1	TGTGCCAGCAGACGACAGGGGCACACTGAAGCTTTCTTT	CASRRQGHTEAFF
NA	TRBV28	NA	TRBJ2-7	TGTGCCAGCAGTCCCTCATTTCAGGGGCAGTACTTC	CASSPSFQGQYF
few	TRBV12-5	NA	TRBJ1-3	TGTGCTAGTGGTTTGTCTCACGGGGTAGGGGGAAACACCATATATTTT	CASGLSHGVGGNTIYF
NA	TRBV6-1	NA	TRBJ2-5	TGTGCCAGCCAGCACGGTCAGGGGCCGCAAGAGACCCAGTACTTC	CASQHGQGPQETQYF
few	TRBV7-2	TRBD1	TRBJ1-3	TGTGCCAGCAGCCTGGACAGGCAGCCTGGAAACACCATATATTTT	CASSLDRQPGNTIYF
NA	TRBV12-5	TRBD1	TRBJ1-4	TGTGCTAGTGGTATGGGACAGAATAATGAAAAACTGTTTTTT	CASGMGQNNEKLFF
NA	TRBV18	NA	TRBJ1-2	TGTGCCAGCTCACCACCTGGAAGGTTAGGAAATGGCTACACCTTC	CASSPPGRLGNGYTF
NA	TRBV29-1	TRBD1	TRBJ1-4	TGCAGCGACTCAGGAGGACAGGGAGGCGAAAAACTGTTTTTT	CSDSGGQGGEKLFF
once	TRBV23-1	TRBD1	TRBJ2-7	TGCGCCAGCAGGCAACGGATGGACAGGCACATCTACGAGCAGTACTTC	CASRQRMDRHIYEQYF
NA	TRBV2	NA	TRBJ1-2	TGTGCCAGCCAAGGGGCCAAAGACTATGGCTACACCTTC	CASQGAKDYGYTF
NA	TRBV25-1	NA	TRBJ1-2	TGTGCCAGCAGTGAACTCAGTAACTATGGCTACACCTTC	CASSELSNYGYTF
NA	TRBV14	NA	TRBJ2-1	TGTGCCAGCAGCCAAGATAGGGTTCAGGAGTTCTTC	CASSQDRVQEFF
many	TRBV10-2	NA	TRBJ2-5	TGCGCCAGCAAGGCCCTGGAGACCCAGTACTTC	CASKALETQYF
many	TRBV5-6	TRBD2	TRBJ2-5	TGTGCCAGCAGCTTGGAGCTAGCGGGAGGTGTTGAGACCCAGTACTTC	CASSLELAGGVETQYF
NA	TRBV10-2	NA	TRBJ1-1	TGCGCCAGCAGTGTTAGGGGTGATGCTGAAGCTTTCTTT	CASSVRGDAEAFF
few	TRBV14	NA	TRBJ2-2	TGTGCCAGCAGCCCCAGGGTAGGAGGGGAGCTGTTTTTT	CASSPRVGGELFF
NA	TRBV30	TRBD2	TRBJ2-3	TGTGCCTGGAGCCCTAGCGGACCAGATACGCAGTATTTT	CAWSPSGPDTQYF
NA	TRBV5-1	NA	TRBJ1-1	TGCGCCAGCAGCTTTACAAAGAACACTGAAGCTTTCTTT	CASSFTKNTEAFF
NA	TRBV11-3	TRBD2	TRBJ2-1	TGTGCCAGCAGCTTTACTAGCGGATTGACCTACAATGAGCAGTTCTTC	CASSFTSGLTYNEQFF
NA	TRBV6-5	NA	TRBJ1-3	TGTGCCAGCAGTTACTCGGCGGGGTTAGGAAACACCATATATTTT	CASSYSAGLGNTIYF
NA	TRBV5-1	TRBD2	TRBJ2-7	TGCGCCAGCAGCTTCGGGGGGGACTACGAGCAGTACTTC	CASSFGGDYEQYF